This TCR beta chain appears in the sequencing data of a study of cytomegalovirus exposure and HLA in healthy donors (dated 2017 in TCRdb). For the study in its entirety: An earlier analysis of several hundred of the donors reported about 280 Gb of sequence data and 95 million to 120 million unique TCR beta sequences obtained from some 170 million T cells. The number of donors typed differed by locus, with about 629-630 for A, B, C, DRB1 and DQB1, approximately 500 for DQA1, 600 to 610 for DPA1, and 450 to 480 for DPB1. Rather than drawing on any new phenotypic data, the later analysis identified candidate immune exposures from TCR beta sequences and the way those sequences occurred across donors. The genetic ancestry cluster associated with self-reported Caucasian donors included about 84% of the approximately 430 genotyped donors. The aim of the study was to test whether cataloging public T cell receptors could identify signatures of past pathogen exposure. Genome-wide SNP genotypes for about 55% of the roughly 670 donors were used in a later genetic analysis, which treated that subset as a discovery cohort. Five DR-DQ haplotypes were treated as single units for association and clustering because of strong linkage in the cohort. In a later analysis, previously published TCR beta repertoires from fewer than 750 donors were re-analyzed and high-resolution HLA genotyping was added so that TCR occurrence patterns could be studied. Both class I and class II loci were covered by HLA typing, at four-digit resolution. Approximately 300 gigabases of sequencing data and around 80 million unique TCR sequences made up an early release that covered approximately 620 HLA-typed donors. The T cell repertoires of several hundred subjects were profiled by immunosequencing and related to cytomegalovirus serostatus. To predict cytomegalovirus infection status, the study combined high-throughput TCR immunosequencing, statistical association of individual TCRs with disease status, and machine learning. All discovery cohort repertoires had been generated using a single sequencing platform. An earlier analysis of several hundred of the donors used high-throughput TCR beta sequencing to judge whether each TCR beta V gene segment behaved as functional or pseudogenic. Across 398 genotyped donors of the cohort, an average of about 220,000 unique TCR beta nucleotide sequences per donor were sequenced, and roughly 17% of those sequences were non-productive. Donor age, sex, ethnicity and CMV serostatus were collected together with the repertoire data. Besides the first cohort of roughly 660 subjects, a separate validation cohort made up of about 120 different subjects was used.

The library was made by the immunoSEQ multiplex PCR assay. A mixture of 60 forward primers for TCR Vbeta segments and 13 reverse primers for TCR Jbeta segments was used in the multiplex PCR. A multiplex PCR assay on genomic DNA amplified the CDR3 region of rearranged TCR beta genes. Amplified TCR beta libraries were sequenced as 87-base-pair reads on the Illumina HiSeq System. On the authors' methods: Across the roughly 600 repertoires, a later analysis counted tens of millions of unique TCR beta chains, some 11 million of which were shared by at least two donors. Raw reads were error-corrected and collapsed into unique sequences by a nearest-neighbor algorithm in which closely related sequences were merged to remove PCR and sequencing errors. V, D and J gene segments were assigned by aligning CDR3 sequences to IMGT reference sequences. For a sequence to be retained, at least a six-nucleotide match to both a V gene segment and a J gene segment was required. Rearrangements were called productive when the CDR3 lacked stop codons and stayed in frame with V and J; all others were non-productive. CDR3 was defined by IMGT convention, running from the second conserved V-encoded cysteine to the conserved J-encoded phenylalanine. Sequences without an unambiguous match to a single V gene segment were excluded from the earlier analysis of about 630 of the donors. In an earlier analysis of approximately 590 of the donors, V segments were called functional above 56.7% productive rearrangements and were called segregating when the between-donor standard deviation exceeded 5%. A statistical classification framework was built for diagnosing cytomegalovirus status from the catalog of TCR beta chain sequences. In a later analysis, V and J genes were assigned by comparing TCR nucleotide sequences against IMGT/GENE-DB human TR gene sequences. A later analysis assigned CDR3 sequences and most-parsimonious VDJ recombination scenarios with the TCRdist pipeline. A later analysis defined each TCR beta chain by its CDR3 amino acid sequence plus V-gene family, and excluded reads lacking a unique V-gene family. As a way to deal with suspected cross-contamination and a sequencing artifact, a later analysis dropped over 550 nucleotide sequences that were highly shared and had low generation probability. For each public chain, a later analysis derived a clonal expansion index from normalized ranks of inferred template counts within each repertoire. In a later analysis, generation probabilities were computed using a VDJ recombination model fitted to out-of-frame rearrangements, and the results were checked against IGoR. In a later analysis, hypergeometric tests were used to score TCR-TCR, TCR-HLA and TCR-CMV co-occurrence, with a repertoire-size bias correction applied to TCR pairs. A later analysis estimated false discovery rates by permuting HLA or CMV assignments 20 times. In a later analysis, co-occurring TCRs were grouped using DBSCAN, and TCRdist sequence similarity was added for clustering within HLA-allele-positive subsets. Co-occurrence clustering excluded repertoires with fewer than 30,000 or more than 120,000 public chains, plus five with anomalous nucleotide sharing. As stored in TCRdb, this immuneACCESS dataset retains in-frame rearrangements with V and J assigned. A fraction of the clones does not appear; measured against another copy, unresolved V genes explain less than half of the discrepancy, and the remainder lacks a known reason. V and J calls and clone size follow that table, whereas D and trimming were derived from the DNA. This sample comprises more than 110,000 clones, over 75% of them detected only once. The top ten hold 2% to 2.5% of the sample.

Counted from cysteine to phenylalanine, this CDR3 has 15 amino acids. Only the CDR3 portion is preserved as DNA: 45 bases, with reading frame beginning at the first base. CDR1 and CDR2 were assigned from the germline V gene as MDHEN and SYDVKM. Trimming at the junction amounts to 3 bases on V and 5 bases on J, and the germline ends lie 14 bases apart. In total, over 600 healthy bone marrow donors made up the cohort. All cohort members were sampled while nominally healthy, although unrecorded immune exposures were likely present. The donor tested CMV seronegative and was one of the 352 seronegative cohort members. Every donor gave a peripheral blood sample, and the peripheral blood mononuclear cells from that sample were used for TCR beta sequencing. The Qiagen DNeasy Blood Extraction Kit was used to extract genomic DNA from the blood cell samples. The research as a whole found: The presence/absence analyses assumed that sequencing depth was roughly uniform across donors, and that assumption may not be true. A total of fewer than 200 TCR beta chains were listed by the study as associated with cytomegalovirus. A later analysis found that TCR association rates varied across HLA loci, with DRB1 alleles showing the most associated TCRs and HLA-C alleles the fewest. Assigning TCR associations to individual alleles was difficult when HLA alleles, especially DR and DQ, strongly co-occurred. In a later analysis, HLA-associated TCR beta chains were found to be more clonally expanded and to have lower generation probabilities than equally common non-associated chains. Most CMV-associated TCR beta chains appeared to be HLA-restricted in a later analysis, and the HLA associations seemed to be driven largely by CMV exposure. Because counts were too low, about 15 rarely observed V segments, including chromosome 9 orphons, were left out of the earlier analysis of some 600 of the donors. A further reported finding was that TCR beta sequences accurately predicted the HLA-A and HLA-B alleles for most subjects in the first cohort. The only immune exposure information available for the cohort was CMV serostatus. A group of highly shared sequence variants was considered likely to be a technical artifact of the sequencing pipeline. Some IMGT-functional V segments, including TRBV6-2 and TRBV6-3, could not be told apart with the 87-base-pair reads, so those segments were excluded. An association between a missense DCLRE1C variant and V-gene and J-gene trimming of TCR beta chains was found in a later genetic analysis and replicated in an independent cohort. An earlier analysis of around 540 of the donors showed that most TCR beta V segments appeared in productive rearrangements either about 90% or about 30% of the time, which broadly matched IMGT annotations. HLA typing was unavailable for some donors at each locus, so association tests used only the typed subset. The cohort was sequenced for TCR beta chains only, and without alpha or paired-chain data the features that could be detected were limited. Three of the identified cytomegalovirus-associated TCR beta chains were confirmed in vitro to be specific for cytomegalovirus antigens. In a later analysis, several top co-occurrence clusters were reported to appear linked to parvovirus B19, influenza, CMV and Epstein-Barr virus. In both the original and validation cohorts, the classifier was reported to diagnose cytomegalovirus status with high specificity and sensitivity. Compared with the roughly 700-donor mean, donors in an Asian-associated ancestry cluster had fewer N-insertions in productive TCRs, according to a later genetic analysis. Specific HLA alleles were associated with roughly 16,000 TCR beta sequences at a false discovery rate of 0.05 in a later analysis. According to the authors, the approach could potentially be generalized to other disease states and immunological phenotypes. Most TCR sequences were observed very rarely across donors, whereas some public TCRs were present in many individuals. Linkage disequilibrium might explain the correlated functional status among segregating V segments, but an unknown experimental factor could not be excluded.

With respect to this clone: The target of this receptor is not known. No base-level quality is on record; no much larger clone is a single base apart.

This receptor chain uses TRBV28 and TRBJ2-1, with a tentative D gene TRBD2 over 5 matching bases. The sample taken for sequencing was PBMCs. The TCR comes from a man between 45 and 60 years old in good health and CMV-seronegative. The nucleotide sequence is TGTGCCAGCAGTTTTGGAGGATCTGGAAACAATGAGCAGTTCTTC. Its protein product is CASSFGGSGNNEQFF.